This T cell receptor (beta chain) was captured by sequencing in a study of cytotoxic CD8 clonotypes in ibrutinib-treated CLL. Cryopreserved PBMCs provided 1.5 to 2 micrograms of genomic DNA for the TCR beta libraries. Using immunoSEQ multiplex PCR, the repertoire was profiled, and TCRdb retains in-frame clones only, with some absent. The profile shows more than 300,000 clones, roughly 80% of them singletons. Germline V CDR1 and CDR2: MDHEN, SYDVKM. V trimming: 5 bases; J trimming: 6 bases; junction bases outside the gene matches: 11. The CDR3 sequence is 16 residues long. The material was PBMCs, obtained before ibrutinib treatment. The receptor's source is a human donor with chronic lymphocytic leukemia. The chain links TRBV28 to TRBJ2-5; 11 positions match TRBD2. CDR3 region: CASSPPTSGISQTQYF. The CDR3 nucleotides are TGTGCCAGCAGTCCTCCGACTAGCGGGATATCGCAGACCCAGTACTTC.